This T cell receptor (beta chain) came from a study of cytotoxic CD8 clonotypes in ibrutinib-treated CLL. Study details: Treatment had run for a median roughly eleven months, range 6 to 36, when response samples were taken. Study outcomes and limitations: Public clonotypes (which were uncommon) either contracted or remained stable on treatment.

Germline lookup yields CDR1 LGHNA and CDR2 YNFKEQ. This CDR3 region has 17 residues. The trim removed 0 bases at V and 3 bases at J, leaving 11 bases unmatched. In regard to this clone: Its specificity is unknown.

Genomic DNA in an amount of around 2 micrograms was extracted from cryopreserved PBMCs and used for the preparation of TCR beta libraries. Data came from immunoSEQ multiplex PCR; TCRdb stores just in-frame clones and leaves some out. Among hundreds of thousands of clones listed, around three quarters were seen once. The chain employs TRBV4-2 and TRBJ2-7; 7 bases map to TRBD1. This TCR derives from a human donor with chronic lymphocytic leukemia. The sample here was PBMCs, taken after 24 months of ibrutinib treatment. The CDR3 region is CASSQDPRGGSNYEQYF. The CDR3 bases are TGTGCCAGCAGCCAAGATCCAAGAGGGGGCAGCAACTACGAGCAGTACTTC.